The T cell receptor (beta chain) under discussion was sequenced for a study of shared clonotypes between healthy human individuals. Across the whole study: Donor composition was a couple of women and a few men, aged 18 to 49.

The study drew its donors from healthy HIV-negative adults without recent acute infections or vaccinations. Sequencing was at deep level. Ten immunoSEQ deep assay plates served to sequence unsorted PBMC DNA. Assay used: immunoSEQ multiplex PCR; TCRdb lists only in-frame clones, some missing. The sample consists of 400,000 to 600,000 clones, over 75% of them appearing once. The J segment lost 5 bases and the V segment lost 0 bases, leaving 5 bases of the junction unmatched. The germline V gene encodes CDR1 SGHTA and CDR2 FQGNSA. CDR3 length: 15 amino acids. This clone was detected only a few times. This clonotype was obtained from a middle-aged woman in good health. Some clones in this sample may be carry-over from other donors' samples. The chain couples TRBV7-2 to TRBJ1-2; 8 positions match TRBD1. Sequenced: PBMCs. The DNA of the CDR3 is TGTGCCAGCAGCTTAGCCGGGACAGGCAGATATGGCTACACCTTC. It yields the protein CASSLAGTGRYGYTF.